This T cell receptor beta chain was recovered during a study of CD4 T cells in relation to SARS-CoV-2 and coronaviruses. As regards this clone: Its cognate antigen is unknown.

Unexposed donor CD4+ T cells date from about 2011-2018, before the COVID-19 pandemic. The cells were cultured for about ten days before CD4+ T cells were isolated. Trimming took off 3 bases at V and 3 bases at J, with 3 bases between the two ends. This CDR3 region has 11 residues. Looked up from germline, CDR1 is SQVTM and CDR2 is ANQGSEA. Sequencing was performed with immunoSEQ multiplex PCR; in TCRdb, only in-frame clones are kept and a portion is missing. The table records some 19,000 clones, 65% to 80% of them present only once. The clonotype comes from a human donor in good health. The sample was CD4+ T cells from PBMCs, cultured in vitro. The chain links TRBV29-1 to TRBJ2-1; D is ambiguous. The chain's CDR3 is CSVENYNEQFF. CDR3 coding DNA: TGCAGCGTTGAGAACTACAATGAGCAGTTCTTC.